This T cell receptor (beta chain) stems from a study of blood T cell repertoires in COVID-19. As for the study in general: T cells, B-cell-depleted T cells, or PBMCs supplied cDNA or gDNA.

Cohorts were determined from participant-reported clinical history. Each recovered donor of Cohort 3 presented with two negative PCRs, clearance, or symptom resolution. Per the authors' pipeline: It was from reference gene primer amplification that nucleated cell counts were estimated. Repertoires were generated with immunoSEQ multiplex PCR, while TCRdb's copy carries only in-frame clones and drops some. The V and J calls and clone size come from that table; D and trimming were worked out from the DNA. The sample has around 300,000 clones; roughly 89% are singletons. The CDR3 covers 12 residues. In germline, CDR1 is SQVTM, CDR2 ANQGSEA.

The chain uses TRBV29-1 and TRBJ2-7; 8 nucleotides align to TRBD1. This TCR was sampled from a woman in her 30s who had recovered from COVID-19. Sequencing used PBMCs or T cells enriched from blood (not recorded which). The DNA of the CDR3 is TGCGCTATCGGGGACAGGACCTACGAGCAGTACTTC. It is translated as CAIGDRTYEQYF.